A single sample is the source of the 5 T cell receptor beta chains below, sequenced in a study of regulatory T cells in long-lasting Graves disease. Construction of TCR beta libraries relied on iRepertoire HTBI primers and on Arm-PCR targeting CDR3 regions. One entry per CDR3 protein results from TCRdb running MiXCR on the multiplex PCR reads. The sample has approximately 390,000 distinct CDR3 sequences; 15% to 20% are singletons. Time point reported: newly diagnosed GD, antithyroid drugs for less than 3 months. RNA extracted from PBMCs served as the sequencing template. This sample was also put to use in a study of T cells in Graves' hyperthyroidism and ophthalmopathy.

The material was peripheral blood mononuclear cells (PBMCs), obtained at new diagnosis, from a patient treated with antithyroid drugs. The receptor source for this set is a woman aged 18-29 years with Graves disease.

The chain employs TRBV4-1 and TRBJ1-5, with D perhaps TRBD1 (6 bases). Germline CDR1 is MGHRA and CDR2 is YSYEKL. The CDR3 runs to 20 residues. The germline V and J ends were trimmed by 0 bases and 5 bases, with 26 bases remaining between them. As DNA, the CDR3 is TGCGCCAGCAGCCAAGATACTTCACCGGGACACATTGGGGCTCATCAGCCCCAGCATTTT. Amino acid sequence: CASSQDTSPGHIGAHQPQHF.

With respect to this clonotype: One junction end disagrees with the germline gene, perhaps due to a read error. V gene TRBV5-1 combines with J gene TRBJ2-3, with D possibly matching TRBD2 (5 bases). This CDR3 spans 14 amino acids. Germline V lookup: CDR1 SGHRS, CDR2 YFSETQ. CDR3 loop: CASSEGVDADTQNF. DNA for the CDR3: TGTGCCAGCAGTGAGGGAGTTGATGCAGATACGCAGAATTTT.

This clonotype turned up a few times. The chain joins TRBV4-1 to TRBJ2-5; TRBD1 agrees at 9 bases. Germline V CDR1 and CDR2: MGHRA, YSYEKL. The trim removed 0 bases at V and 4 bases at J, leaving 6 bases unmatched. CDR3 length: 16 amino acids. In nucleotides, the CDR3 is TGCGCCAGCAGCCAAGAGGCGGACAGGGGAGCAGAGACCCAGTACTTC. Protein: CASSQEADRGAETQYF.

This clonotype occurred many times. The V gene is TRBV2, the J gene TRBJ2-7; D is ambiguous. V lost 4 bases and J 6 bases, leaving 4 bases between the germline ends. Germline-derived CDR1 and CDR2 are SNHLY and FYNNEI. The CDR3 totals 10 residues. CDR3 region: CASSGPEQYF. In nucleotides, the CDR3 is TGTGCCAGCAGTGGTCCCGAGCAGTACTTC.

The V gene is TRBV11-1, the J gene TRBJ2-1, with 16 bases matching TRBD2. The CDR3 spans 16 residues. Germline CDR1 is SGHAT and CDR2 is FQDESV (reference sequence). V dropped 5 bases and J dropped 9; count of bases not matched to a gene: 7. CDR3: CASSPGTSGGAGEQFF. CDR3 DNA sequence: TGTGCCAGCAGCCCGGGGACTAGCGGGGGGGCTGGTGAGCAGTTCTTC.